This T cell receptor beta chain was retrieved from a study of blood T cell repertoires in COVID-19. Overall study context: Sample material is recorded as cDNA or gDNA derived from T cells, B-cell-depleted T cells, or PBMCs.

Patients of the Seattle cohort, enrolled during active infection, were followed longitudinally. CDR3 length: 15 residues. Deletions cut 5 bases from V and 4 bases from J, with 17 bases between. Germline V lookup: CDR1 LNHDA, CDR2 SQIVND (reference sequence). How the authors handled the data: How many nucleated cells were present was estimated from reference gene primer amplification. Measured with immunoSEQ multiplex PCR; TCRdb has only the in-frame clones, and not every one. V and J calls and clone size are given by that table; D and trimming were obtained from the DNA. The repertoire holds 35,000 to 45,000 clones, with 85% to 95% as singletons.

The sequence derives from a man aged 50-60 years with COVID-19, enrolled during active disease. This chain links TRBV19 with TRBJ1-2; possibly TRBD1 for D (6 bases). Material: peripheral blood. The CDR3 bases are TGTGCCAGTAGTTTACAGGGAAATGACGGCTATGGCTACACCTTC. Translated: CASSLQGNDGYGYTF.